This is a list of T cell receptor beta chains from one sample in a study of CD8+ T cells in alopecia areata. The assay was immunoSEQ multiplex PCR, and TCRdb's table has in-frame clones only and misses some. The sample lists some 110,000 clones, approximately 38% occurring once. Source material: CD4+ T cells sorted from blood. These receptors were obtained from a human donor with alopecia areata. Each CDR3 is given with its conserved first and last residue. A D gene is named only where the DNA matches it firmly. Expanded clones are given a class, and other clones once, few, many or no size at all.

CDR3 protein: CASSQPDGSGNTIYF
CDR3 DNA: TGCGCCAGCAGCCAACCGGACGGCTCTGGAAACACCATATATTTT
J gene: TRBJ1-3
V gene: TRBV4-1
D gene: NA
clone size: few

CDR3 protein: CASSPPGLRSYEQYF
CDR3 DNA: TGTGCCAGCTCACCACCGGGACTGCGGAGCTACGAGCAGTACTTC
J gene: TRBJ2-7
V gene: TRBV18
D gene: NA
clone size: NA

CDR3 protein: CASGLVRTGWETQYF
CDR3 DNA: TGTGCTAGTGGTTTGGTACGGACAGGGTGGGAGACCCAGTACTTC
J gene: TRBJ2-5
V gene: TRBV12-5
D gene: TRBD1
clone size: NA

CDR3 protein: CASSPRGGMNEQFF
CDR3 DNA: TGTGCCAGCAGCCCTCGGGGGGGAATGAATGAGCAGTTCTTC
J gene: TRBJ2-1
V gene: TRBV7-9
D gene: TRBD2
clone size: few

CDR3 protein: CAWRLTSKDPNEQFF
CDR3 DNA: TGTGCCTGGAGGCTAACTAGCAAAGATCCCAATGAGCAGTTCTTC
J gene: TRBJ2-1
V gene: TRBV30
D gene: NA
clone size: NA

CDR3 protein: CASGWDGNQPQHF
CDR3 DNA: TGTGCCAGCGGTTGGGATGGCAATCAGCCCCAGCATTTT
J gene: TRBJ1-5
V gene: TRBV7-2
D gene: NA
clone size: NA

CDR3 protein: CAWSAQGLEAFF
CDR3 DNA: TGTGCCTGGAGTGCTCAGGGTCTTGAAGCTTTCTTT
J gene: TRBJ1-1
V gene: TRBV30
D gene: NA
clone size: NA

CDR3 protein: CASSLGQGAYEQYF
CDR3 DNA: TGCGCCAGCAGCTTGGGACAGGGAGCCTACGAGCAGTACTTC
J gene: TRBJ2-7
V gene: TRBV5-1
D gene: TRBD1
clone size: few

CDR3 protein: CASRTRGAGANVLTF
CDR3 DNA: TGTGCCAGCAGGACGAGGGGGGCTGGGGCCAACGTCCTGACTTTC
J gene: TRBJ2-6
V gene: TRBV2
D gene: NA
clone size: NA

CDR3 protein: CASSPPSLGYTF
CDR3 DNA: TGTGCCAGCTCACCACCCTCTCTTGGCTACACCTTC
J gene: TRBJ1-2
V gene: TRBV18
D gene: NA
clone size: few

CDR3 protein: CASSLESGGGYEQYF
CDR3 DNA: TGTGCCAGCAGCTTAGAATCCGGTGGGGGCTACGAGCAGTACTTC
J gene: TRBJ2-7
V gene: TRBV7-8
D gene: NA
clone size: NA

CDR3 protein: CASSEAYSPLHF
CDR3 DNA: TGTGCCAGCAGCGAAGCCTATTCACCCCTCCACTTT
J gene: TRBJ1-6
V gene: TRBV7-2
D gene: NA
clone size: few

CDR3 protein: CASSLVAGGNNEQFF
CDR3 DNA: TGCGCCAGCAGCTTAGTAGCGGGAGGGAACAATGAGCAGTTCTTC
J gene: TRBJ2-1
V gene: TRBV5-1
D gene: TRBD2
clone size: few

CDR3 protein: CSVDRGNQETQYF
CDR3 DNA: TGCAGCGTGGACAGGGGTAACCAAGAGACCCAGTACTTC
J gene: TRBJ2-5
V gene: TRBV29-1
D gene: TRBD1
clone size: NA

CDR3 protein: CASSSDRGGTGELFF
CDR3 DNA: TGTGCCAGCAGTTCGGACAGGGGAGGCACCGGGGAGCTGTTTTTT
J gene: TRBJ2-2
V gene: TRBV6-5
D gene: TRBD1
clone size: NA

CDR3 protein: CASSRAGGDSYEQYF
CDR3 DNA: TGTGCCAGCAGTAGAGCGGGAGGCGACTCCTACGAGCAGTACTTC
J gene: TRBJ2-7
V gene: TRBV28
D gene: TRBD2
clone size: NA

CDR3 protein: CSVPDRVTDTQYF
CDR3 DNA: TGCAGCGTCCCGGACAGAGTCACAGATACGCAGTATTTT
J gene: TRBJ2-3
V gene: TRBV29-1
D gene: NA
clone size: few

CDR3 protein: CATSREPRTGRLGETQYF
CDR3 DNA: TGTGCCACCAGCAGAGAGCCCCGGACAGGGAGGCTAGGAGAGACCCAGTACTTC
J gene: TRBJ2-5
V gene: TRBV15
D gene: TRBD1
clone size: NA

CDR3 protein: CASSQTGVEAFF
CDR3 DNA: TGTGCCAGCAGCCAGACAGGGGTTGAAGCTTTCTTT
J gene: TRBJ1-1
V gene: TRBV7-3
D gene: TRBD1
clone size: NA

CDR3 protein: CSVQKREKRQFF
CDR3 DNA: TGCAGCGTCCAAAAAAGGGAAAAACGCCAGTTCTTC
J gene: TRBJ2-1
V gene: TRBV29-1
D gene: NA
clone size: few

CDR3 protein: CASDRAFF
CDR3 DNA: TGTGCCAGCGATCGAGCTTTCTTT
J gene: TRBJ1-1
V gene: TRBV7-9
D gene: NA
clone size: NA

CDR3 protein: CASSLFPGTSGREGNEQFF
CDR3 DNA: TGTGCCAGCAGCTTATTTCCAGGGACGAGCGGGAGGGAGGGCAATGAGCAGTTCTTC
J gene: TRBJ2-1
V gene: TRBV7-3
D gene: TRBD2
clone size: NA

CDR3 protein: CSVEVIQQETQYF
CDR3 DNA: TGCAGCGTTGAAGTAATACAGCAAGAGACCCAGTACTTC
J gene: TRBJ2-5
V gene: TRBV29-1
D gene: NA
clone size: NA

CDR3 protein: CSGWGLAGVSTDAQYF
CDR3 DNA: TGCAGCGGCTGGGGGCTAGCGGGAGTGAGCACAGATGCGCAGTATTTT
J gene: TRBJ2-3
V gene: TRBV29-1
D gene: TRBD2
clone size: NA

CDR3 protein: CSVGREGNTEAFF
CDR3 DNA: TGCAGCGTTGGTAGGGAGGGGAACACTGAAGCTTTCTTT
J gene: TRBJ1-1
V gene: TRBV29-1
D gene: NA
clone size: few

CDR3 protein: CATSRDKGNIQYF
CDR3 DNA: TGTGCCACCAGCAGAGATAAAGGAAACATTCAGTACTTC
J gene: TRBJ2-4
V gene: TRBV15
D gene: NA
clone size: NA

CDR3 protein: CASSLAPLSGSGYTF
CDR3 DNA: TGTGCCAGCAGCTTGGCTCCCCTCTCAGGGAGTGGCTACACCTTC
J gene: TRBJ1-2
V gene: TRBV5-6
D gene: NA
clone size: NA

CDR3 protein: CASSRTGSPYEQYF
CDR3 DNA: TGCGCCAGCAGCCGAACCGGGTCACCGTACGAGCAGTACTTC
J gene: TRBJ2-7
V gene: TRBV5-1
D gene: NA
clone size: NA

CDR3 protein: CASSQGLAHYTDTQYF
CDR3 DNA: TGTGCCAGCAGTCAAGGACTAGCGCACTACACAGATACGCAGTATTTT
J gene: TRBJ2-3
V gene: TRBV6-1
D gene: TRBD2
clone size: NA

CDR3 protein: CASNRDSNSYEQYF
CDR3 DNA: TGTGCCAGCAACCGGGACTCCAACTCCTACGAGCAGTACTTC
J gene: TRBJ2-7
V gene: TRBV6-6
D gene: NA
clone size: few

CDR3 protein: CASSSGDRVPYTEAFF
CDR3 DNA: TGTGCCAGCAGTTCAGGGGACAGAGTCCCTTACACTGAAGCTTTCTTT
J gene: TRBJ1-1
V gene: TRBV28
D gene: TRBD1
clone size: few

CDR3 protein: CASSYPTSGKRETQYF
CDR3 DNA: TGTGCCAGCAGTTACCCGACTAGCGGGAAGAGAGAGACCCAGTACTTC
J gene: TRBJ2-5
V gene: TRBV6-6
D gene: TRBD2
clone size: NA

CDR3 protein: CASSYSNTIYF
CDR3 DNA: TGTGCCAGCAGTTATAGTAACACCATATATTTT
J gene: TRBJ1-3
V gene: TRBV6-5
D gene: NA
clone size: few

CDR3 protein: CASRISGSGYEQYF
CDR3 DNA: TGTGCCAGCAGGATCAGCGGGAGTGGGTACGAGCAGTACTTC
J gene: TRBJ2-7
V gene: TRBV28
D gene: TRBD2
clone size: NA

CDR3 protein: CASSYREKLFF
CDR3 DNA: TGTGCCAGCAGTTATCGGGAAAAACTGTTTTTT
J gene: TRBJ1-4
V gene: TRBV6-5
D gene: NA
clone size: few

CDR3 protein: CASSLVLYNEQFF
CDR3 DNA: TGTGCCAGCAGCTTAGTACTGTACAATGAGCAGTTCTTC
J gene: TRBJ2-1
V gene: TRBV7-9
D gene: NA
clone size: NA